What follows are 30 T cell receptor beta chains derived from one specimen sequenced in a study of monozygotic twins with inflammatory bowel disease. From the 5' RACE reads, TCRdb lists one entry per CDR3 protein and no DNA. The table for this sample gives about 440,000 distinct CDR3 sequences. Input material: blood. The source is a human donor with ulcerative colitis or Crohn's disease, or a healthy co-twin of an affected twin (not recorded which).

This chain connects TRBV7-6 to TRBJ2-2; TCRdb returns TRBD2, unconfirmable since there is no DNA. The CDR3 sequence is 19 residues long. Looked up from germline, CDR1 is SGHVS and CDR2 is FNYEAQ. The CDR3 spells CASSLALAGTSRVTGELFF.

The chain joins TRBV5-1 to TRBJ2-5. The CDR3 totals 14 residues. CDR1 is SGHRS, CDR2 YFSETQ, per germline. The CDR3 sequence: CASSLGAGQETQYF.

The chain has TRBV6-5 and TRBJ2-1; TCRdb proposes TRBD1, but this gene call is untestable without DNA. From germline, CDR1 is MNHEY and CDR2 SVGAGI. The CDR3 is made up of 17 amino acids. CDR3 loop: CASSYSLPGTGRNEQFF.

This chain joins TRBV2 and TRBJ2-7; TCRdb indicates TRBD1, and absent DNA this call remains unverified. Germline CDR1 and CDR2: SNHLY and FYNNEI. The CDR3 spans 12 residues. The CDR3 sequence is CASTGKSYEQYF.

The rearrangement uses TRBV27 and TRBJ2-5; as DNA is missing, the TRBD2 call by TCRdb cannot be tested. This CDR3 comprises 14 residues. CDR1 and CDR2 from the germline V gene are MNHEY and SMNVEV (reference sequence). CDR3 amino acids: CASSPRQSRETQYF.

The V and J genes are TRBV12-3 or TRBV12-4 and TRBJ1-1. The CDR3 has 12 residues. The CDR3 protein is CASASNGLFSFF.

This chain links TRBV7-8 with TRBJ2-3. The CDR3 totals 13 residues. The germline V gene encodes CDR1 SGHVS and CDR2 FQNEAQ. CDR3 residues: CASSLGRDQTQYF.

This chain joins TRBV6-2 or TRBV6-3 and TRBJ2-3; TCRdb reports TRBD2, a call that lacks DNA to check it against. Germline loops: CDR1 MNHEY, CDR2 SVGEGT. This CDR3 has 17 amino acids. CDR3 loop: CASRPHRLAPSTDTQYF.

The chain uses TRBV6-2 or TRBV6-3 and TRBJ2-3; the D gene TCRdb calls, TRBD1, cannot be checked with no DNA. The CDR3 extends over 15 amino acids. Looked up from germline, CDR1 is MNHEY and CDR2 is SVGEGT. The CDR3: CASTTEGQRTDTQYF.

CDR3 region: CASSQEQSGGASTDTQYF. This chain uses TRBV4-1 with TRBJ2-3; no DNA is available, so the TRBD2 call from TCRdb remains unchecked. CDR1 and CDR2 from the germline V gene are MGHRA and YSYEKL. This CDR3 region has 18 residues.

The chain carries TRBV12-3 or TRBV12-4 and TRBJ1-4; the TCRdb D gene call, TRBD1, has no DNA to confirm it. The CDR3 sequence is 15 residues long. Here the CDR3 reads CASRSDRDLNEKLFF.

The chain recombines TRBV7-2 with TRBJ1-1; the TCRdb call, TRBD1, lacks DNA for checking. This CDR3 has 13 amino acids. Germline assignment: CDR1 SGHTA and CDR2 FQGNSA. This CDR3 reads CASSWDRQGGPFF.

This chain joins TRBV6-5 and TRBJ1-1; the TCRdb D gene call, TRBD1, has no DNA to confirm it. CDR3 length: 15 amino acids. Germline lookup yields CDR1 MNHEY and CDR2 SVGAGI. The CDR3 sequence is CASSYSRLPTVEAFF.

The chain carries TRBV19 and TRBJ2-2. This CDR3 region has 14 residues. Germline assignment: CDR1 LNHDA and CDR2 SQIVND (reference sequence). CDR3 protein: CASRSVANTGELFF.

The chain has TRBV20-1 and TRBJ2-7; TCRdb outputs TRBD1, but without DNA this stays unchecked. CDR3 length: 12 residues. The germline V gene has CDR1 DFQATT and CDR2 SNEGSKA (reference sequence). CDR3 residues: CSAREQGREQYF.

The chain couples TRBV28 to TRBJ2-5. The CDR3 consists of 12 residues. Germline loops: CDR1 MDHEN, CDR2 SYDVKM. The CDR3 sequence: CASSRRGETQYF. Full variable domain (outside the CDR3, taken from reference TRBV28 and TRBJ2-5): DVKVTQSSRYLVKRTGEKVFLECVQDMDHENMFWYRQDPGLGLRLIYFSYDVKMKEKGDIPEGYSVSREKKERFSLILESASTNQTSMYLCASSRRGETQYFGPGTRLLVL.

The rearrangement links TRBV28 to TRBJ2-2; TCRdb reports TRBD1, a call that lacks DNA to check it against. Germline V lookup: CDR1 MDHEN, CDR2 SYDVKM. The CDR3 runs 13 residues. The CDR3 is CATRPGSPGELFF.

CDR3: CASSYPRGTYNEQFF. The chain carries TRBV6-2 or TRBV6-3 and TRBJ2-1; the TCRdb call, TRBD1, lacks DNA for checking. This CDR3 has 15 residues. Germline values: CDR1 MNHEY, CDR2 SVGEGT.

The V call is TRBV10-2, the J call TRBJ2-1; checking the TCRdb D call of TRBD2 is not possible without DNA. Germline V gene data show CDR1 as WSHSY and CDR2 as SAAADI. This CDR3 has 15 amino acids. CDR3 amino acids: CASSDTELAYNEQFF.

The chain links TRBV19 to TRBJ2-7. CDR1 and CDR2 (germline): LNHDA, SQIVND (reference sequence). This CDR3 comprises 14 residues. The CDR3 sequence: CASSIGYRSYEQYF.

CDR3 region: CASSLTELAGGRETQYF. This chain connects TRBV5-1 to TRBJ2-5; as DNA is missing, the TRBD2 call by TCRdb cannot be tested. The CDR3 consists of 17 residues. CDR1 SGHRS and CDR2 YFSETQ come from the germline V gene. The variable domain in full, with the rest retrieved from reference TRBV5-1 and TRBJ2-5, is KAGVTQTPRYLIKTRGQQVTLSCSPISGHRSVSWYQQTPGQGLQFLFEYFSETQRNKGNFPGRFSGRQFSNSRSEMNVSTLELGDSALYLCASSLTELAGGRETQYFGPGTRLLVL.

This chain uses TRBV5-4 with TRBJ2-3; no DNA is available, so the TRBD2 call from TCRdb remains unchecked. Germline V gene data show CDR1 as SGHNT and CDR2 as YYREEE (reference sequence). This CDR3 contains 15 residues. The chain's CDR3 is CASSSGTTGMDTQYF.

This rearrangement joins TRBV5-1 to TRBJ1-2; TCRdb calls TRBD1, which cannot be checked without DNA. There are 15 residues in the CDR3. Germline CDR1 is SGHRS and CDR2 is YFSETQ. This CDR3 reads CASRPPGQGVDGYTF.

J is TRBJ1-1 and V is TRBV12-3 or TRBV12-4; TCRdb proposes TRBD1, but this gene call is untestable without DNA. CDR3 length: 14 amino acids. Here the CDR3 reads CASSLWERGTEAFF.

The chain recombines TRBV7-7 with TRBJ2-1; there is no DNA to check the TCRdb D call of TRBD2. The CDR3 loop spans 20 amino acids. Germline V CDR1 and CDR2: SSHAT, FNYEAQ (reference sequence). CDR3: CASTPLSGLAGRQVSNEQFF. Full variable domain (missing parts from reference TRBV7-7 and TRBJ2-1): GAGVSQSPRYKVTKRGQDVTLRCDPISSHATLYWYQQALGQGPEFLTYFNYEAQPDKSGLPSDRFSAERPEGSISTLTIQRTEQRDSAMYRCASTPLSGLAGRQVSNEQFFGPGTRLTVL.

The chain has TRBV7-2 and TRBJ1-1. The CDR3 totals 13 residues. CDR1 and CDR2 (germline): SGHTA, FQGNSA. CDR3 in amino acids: CASSSREDTEAFF.

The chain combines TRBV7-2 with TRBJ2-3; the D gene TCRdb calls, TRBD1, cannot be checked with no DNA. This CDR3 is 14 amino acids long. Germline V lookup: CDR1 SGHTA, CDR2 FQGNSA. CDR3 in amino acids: CASSLGGRGDTQYF.

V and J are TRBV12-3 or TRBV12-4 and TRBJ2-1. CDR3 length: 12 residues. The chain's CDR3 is CASSRSNNEQFF.

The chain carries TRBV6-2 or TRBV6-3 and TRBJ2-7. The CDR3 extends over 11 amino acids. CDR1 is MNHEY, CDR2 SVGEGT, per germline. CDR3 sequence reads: CATTDEYEQYF.

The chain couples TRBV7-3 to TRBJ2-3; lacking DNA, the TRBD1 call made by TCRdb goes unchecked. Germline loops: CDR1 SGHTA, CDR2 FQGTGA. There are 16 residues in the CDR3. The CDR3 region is CASSLTRAAFTDTQYF.